The T cell receptor (beta chain) under discussion was sequenced for a study of blood T cell repertoires in COVID-19. Across the study: There were acute and convalescent COVID-19 samples, and they came from the United States, Italy and Spain. PBMCs, B-cell-depleted T cells, or T cells provided the cDNA or gDNA that made up the material.

Trimming took 4 bases from V and 6 from J, leaving 13 bases between them. CDR1 and CDR2 from the germline V gene are SGHTA and FQGNSA. This CDR3 comprises 14 residues. Authors' processing steps: Amplification from reference gene primers served as the basis for estimated nucleated cell counts. Profiling relied on immunoSEQ multiplex PCR, and the TCRdb table lists in-frame clones only, not all of them. Clone size and the V and J calls come from that table; the DNA yielded D and trimming. The sample includes 20,000 to 25,000 clones, less than 90% seen only once; the top ten take 15% to 20%. The specimen was peripheral blood. This clonotype originated in a human donor with acute or convalescent COVID-19. The donor label of this sample is uncertain. The chain combines TRBV7-2 with TRBJ2-1; a weak D match, TRBD2 (5 bases). CDR3 nucleotides: TGTGCCAGCAGCTCCCAATTACTAGTCAATGAGCAGTTCTTC. Its protein is CASSSQLLVNEQFF.